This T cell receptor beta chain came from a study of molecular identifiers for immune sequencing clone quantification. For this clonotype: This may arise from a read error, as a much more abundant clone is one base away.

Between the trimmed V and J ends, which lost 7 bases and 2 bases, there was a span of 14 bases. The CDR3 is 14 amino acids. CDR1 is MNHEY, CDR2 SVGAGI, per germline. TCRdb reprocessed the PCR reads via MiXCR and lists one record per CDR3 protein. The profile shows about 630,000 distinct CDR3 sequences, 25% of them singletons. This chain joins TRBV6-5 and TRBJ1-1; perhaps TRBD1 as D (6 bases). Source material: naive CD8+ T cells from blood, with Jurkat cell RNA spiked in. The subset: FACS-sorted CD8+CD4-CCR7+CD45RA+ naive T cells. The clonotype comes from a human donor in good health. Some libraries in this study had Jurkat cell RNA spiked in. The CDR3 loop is CASNGRGGNTEAFF. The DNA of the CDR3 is TGTGCCAGCAATGGCAGGGGAGGCAACACTGAAGCTTTCTTT.